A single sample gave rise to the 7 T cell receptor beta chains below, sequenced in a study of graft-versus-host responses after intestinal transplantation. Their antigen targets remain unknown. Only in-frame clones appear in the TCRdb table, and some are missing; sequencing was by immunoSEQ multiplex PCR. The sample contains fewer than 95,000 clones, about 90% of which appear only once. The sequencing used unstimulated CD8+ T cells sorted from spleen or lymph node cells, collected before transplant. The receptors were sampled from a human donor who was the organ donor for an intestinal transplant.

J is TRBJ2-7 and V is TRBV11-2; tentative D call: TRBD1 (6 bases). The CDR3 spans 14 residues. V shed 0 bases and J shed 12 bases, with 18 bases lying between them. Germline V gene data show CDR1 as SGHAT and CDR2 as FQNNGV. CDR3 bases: TGTGCCAGCAGCTTAGACCCAGGACAGCCCCGAGGGTACTTC. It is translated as CASSLDPGQPRGYF.

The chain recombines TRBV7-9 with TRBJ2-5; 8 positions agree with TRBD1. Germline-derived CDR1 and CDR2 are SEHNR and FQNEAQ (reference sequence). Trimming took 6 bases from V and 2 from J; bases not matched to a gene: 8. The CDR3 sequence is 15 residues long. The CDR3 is CASSNSGTGQETQYF. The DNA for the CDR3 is TGTGCCAGCAGTAACTCCGGGACAGGACAAGAGACCCAGTACTTC.

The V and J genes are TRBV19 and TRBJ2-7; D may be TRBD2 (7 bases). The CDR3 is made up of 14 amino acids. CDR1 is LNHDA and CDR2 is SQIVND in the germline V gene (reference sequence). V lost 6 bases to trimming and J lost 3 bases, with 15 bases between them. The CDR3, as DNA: TGTGCCAGTAGCTCTGGGGGGGCAGGCTACGAGCAGTACTTC. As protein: CASSSGGAGYEQYF.

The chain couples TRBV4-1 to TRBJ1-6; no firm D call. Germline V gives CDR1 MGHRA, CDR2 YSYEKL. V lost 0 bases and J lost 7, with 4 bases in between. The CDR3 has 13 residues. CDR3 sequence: CASSQDMNSPLHF. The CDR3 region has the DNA TGCGCCAGCAGCCAAGATATGAATTCACCCCTCCACTTT.

The CDR3 sequence: CASSFQDTNNQPQHF. The CDR3 DNA reads TGTGCCAGCAGCTTCCAGGACACCAACAATCAGCCCCAGCATTTT. The gene calls are TRBV7-8 and TRBJ1-5; possibly TRBD1 for D (5 bases). Germline CDR1 SGHVS, CDR2 FQNEAQ. V dropped 3 bases and J dropped 3 bases, with 12 bases sitting between them. The CDR3 consists of 15 residues.

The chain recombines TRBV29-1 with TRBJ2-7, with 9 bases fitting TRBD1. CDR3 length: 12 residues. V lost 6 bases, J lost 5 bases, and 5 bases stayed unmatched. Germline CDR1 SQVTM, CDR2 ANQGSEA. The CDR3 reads CSVLTGGHEQYF. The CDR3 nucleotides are TGCAGCGTCCTGACAGGGGGTCACGAGCAGTACTTC.

The CDR3: CASSAQVTNEKLFF. CDR3 nucleotides: TGTGCCAGCAGCGCACAGGTGACAAATGAAAAACTGTTTTTT. The chain is built from TRBV7-9 and TRBJ1-4; tentative D call: TRBD1 (5 bases). Trimming took 5 bases from V and 5 from J, leaving 12 bases between them. In germline, CDR1 is SEHNR, CDR2 FQNEAQ (reference sequence). The CDR3 sequence is 14 residues long.